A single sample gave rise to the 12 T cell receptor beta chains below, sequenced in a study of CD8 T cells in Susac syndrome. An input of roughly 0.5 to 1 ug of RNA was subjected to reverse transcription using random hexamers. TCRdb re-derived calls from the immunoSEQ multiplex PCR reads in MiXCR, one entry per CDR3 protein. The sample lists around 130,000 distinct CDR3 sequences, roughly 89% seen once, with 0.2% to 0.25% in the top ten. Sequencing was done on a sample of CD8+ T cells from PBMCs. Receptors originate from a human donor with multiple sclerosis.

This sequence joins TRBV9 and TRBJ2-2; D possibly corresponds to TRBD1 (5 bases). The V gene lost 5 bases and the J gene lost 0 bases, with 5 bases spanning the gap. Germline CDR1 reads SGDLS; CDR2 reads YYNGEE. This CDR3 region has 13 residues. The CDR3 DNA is TGTGCCAGCAGGGGGCCGAACACCGGGGAGCTGTTTTTT. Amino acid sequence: CASRGPNTGELFF.

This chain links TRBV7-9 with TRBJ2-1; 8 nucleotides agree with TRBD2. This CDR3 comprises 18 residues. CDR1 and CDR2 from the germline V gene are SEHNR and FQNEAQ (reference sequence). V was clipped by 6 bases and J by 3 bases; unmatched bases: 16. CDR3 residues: CASSHTGSGGESYNEQFF. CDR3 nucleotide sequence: TGTGCCAGCAGTCATACTGGGAGCGGGGGAGAAAGCTACAATGAGCAGTTCTTC. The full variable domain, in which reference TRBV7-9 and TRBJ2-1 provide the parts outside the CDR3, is DTGVSQNPRHKITKRGQNVTFRCDPISEHNRLYWYRQTLGQGPEFLTYFQNEAQLEKSRLLSDRFSAERPKGSFSTLEIQRTEQGDSAMYLCASSHTGSGGESYNEQFFGPGTRLTVL.

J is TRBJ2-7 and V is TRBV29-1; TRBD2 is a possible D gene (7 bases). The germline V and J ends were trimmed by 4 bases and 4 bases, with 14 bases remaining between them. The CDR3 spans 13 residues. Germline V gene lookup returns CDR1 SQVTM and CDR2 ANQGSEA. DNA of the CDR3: TGCAGCGTTGCCGGGGGGCTGGCTTACGAGCAGTACTTC. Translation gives CSVAGGLAYEQYF.

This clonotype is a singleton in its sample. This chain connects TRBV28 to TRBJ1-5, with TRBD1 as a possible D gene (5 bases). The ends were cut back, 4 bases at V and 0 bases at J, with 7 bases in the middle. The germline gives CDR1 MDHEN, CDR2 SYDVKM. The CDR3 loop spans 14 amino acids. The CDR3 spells CASSSQVSNQPQHF. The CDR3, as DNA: TGTGCCAGCAGTTCACAGGTTAGCAATCAGCCCCAGCATTTT.

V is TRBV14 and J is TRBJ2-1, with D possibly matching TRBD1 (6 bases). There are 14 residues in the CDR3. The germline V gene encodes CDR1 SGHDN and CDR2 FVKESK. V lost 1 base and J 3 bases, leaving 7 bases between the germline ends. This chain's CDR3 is CASSQGDNYNEQFF. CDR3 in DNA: TGTGCCAGCAGCCAAGGGGACAACTACAATGAGCAGTTCTTC.

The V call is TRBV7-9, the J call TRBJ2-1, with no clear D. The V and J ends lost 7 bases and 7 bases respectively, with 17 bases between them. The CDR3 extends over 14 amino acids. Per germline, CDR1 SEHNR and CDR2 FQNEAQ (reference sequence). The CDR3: CASTSTFGVNEQFF. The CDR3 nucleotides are TGTGCCAGCACCTCGACTTTTGGGGTAAATGAGCAGTTCTTC.

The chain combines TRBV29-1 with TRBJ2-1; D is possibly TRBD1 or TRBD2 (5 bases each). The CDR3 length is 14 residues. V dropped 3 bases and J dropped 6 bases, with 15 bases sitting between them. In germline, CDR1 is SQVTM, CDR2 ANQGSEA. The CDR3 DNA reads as TGCAGCGTTGATGGGGGTGGATTGGGCAATGAGCAGTTCTTC. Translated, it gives CSVDGGGLGNEQFF.

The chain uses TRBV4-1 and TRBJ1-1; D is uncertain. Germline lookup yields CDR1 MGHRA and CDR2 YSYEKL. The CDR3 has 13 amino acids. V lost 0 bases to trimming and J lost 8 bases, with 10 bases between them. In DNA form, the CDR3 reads TGCGCCAGCAGCCAAGATATGGCCAGGGAAGCTTTCTTT. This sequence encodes CASSQDMAREAFF.

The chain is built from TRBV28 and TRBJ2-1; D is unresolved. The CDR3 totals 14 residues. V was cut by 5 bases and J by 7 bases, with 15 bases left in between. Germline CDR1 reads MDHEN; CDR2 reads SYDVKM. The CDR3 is CASSRLEALNEQFF. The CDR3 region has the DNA TGTGCCAGCAGTCGGTTAGAAGCCTTAAATGAGCAGTTCTTC. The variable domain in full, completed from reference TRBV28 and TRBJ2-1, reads DVKVTQSSRYLVKRTGEKVFLECVQDMDHENMFWYRQDPGLGLRLIYFSYDVKMKEKGDIPEGYSVSREKKERFSLILESASTNQTSMYLCASSRLEALNEQFFGPGTRLTVL.

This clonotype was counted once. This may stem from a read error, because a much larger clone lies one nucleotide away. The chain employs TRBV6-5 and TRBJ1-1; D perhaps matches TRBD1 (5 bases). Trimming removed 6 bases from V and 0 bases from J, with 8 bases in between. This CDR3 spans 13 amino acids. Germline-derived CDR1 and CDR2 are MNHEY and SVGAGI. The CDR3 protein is CASRLGVNTEAFF. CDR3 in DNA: TGTGCCAGCAGATTGGGGGTGAACACTGAAGCTTTCTTT.

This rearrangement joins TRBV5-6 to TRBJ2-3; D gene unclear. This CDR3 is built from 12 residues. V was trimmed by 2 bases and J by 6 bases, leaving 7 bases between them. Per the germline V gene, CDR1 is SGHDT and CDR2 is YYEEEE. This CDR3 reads CASSFQADTQYF. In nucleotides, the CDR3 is TGTGCCAGCAGCTTCCAGGCGGATACGCAGTATTTT.

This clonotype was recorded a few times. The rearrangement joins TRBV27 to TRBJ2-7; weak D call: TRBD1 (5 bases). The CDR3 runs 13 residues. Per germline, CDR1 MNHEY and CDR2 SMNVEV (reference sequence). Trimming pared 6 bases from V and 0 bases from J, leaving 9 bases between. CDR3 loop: CASSQGSSYEQYF. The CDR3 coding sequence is TGTGCCAGCAGCCAGGGCAGCTCCTACGAGCAGTACTTC.